This T cell receptor (beta chain) was sequenced for a study of cytomegalovirus exposure and HLA in healthy donors. Study-level findings and limits: Per a later analysis, HLA-associated TCR beta chains showed more clonal expansion than other, equally common TCR beta chains. For most subjects, TCR beta sequences were reported to predict HLA-A and HLA-B alleles with accuracy. For presence/absence analyses, sequencing depth was assumed to be roughly uniform across donors.

As to this clone: Its antigen is currently unknown.

In germline, CDR1 is SGHAT, CDR2 FQNNGV. This CDR3 has 17 residues. V was clipped by 2 bases and J by 2 bases; unmatched bases: 7. PCR used 60 Vbeta primers and 13 Jbeta primers. The protocol was immunoSEQ multiplex PCR, while the TCRdb copy is restricted to in-frame clones and leaves out a portion. The sample shows under 200,000 clones, 82% of them seen only once. Sequencing used PBMCs. The chain joins TRBV11-2 to TRBJ2-3, with TRBD2 identical over 10 bases. The receptor was isolated from a male donor in good health and CMV-seronegative. This CDR3 is CASSLLAGAGDTDTQYF. CDR3 coding DNA: TGTGCCAGCAGCTTACTAGCGGGGGCCGGGGACACAGATACGCAGTATTTT.